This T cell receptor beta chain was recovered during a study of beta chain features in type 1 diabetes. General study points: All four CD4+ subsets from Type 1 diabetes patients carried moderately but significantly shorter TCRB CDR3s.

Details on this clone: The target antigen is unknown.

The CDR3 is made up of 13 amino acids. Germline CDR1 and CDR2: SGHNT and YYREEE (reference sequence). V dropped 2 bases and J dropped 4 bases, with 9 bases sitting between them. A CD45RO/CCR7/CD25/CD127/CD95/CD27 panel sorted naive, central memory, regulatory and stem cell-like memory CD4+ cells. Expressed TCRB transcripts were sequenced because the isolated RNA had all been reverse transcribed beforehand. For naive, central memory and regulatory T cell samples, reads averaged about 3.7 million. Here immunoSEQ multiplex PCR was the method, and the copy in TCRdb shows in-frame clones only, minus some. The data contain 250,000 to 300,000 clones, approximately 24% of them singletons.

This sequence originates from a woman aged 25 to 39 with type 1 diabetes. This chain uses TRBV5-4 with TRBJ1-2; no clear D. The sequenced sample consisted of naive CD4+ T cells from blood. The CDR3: CASSFGEIYGYTF. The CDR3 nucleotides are TGTGCCAGCAGCTTCGGGGAAATCTATGGCTACACCTTC.